This TCR beta chain was identified during a study of regulatory T cells in long-lasting Graves disease (dated by TCRdb to 2020 to 2023). About the investigation overall: Persistent Graves' disease was defined as persistently positive TSH receptor autoantibodies together with antithyroid drug treatment for over 5 years. This study used TCR sequencing and RNA sequencing of peripheral blood to compare persistent Graves' disease patients against newly diagnosed Graves' disease patients. The study was registered as a clinical trial and conducted in China. A total of 33 samples underwent TCR sequencing: around 13 from persistent and roughly 20 from newly diagnosed Graves' disease patients. In the clinical cohort, patients with persistent Graves' disease had used antithyroid drugs for an average of about 9.3 years. Study-wide findings and limitations: As a limitation, the authors acknowledged that the small sample size may reduce accuracy. Peripheral blood alone was examined, since thyroid tissue, which constituted the primary lesion, could not be accessed. Only the TCR beta chain was sequenced and analyzed. A larger number of public clonotypes was shared among persistent patients (about 2,700) than among newly diagnosed patients (about 990). Compared with newly diagnosed patients, patients with persistent Graves' disease had lower TCR Shannon entropy and fewer highly expanded clones, which suggests clonal expansion. TRBV28, TRBJ1-2 and TRBJ2-5 were preferentially used in persistent disease, while TRBV20-1 and TRBJ2-1 were favored in newly diagnosed disease.

The CDR3 runs 15 residues from the cysteine to the phenylalanine. Only the CDR3 portion is preserved as DNA: 45 bases, with reading frame beginning at the first base. The germline V gene encodes CDR1 SGHTA and CDR2 FQGNSA. Unmatched junction bases come to 2, with V trimmed by 6 bases and J by 1 base. The time point tag for this specimen amounts to: persistent/refractory GD, antithyroid drugs over 5 years with positive TRAb. For both TCR sequencing and RNA sequencing, RNA was extracted from PBMCs in TRIzol. Graves' disease was diagnosed according to American Thyroid Association guidelines. Recruitment of patients was carried out at an endocrinology department in Xi'an, China. Each patient gave about 9.1 milliliters of peripheral blood, collected in an EDTA anticoagulant tube. PBMCs were isolated by Ficoll Paque Plus density gradient separation without further T cell sorting. An Agilent 2100 Bioanalyzer and agarose gel were used to check RNA quality, while a NanoDrop 2000 measured RNA concentration.

This clonotype has a count of ten or more. Its target antigen remains unknown. No much larger clonotype is one base removed from it; base qualities were not supplied. The library was made by multiplex PCR. The run used an Illumina HiSeq 4000. TCR beta libraries were built with iRepertoire HTBI primers and Arm-PCR amplification of CDR3 regions. Before sequencing, the PCR products underwent gel purification. The paper's processing steps were these. Gene usage analysis of CDR3 amino acid clonotypes used the roughly 62 TRBV and around 13 TRBJ segments found across samples. COPE and FqMerger were used to merge the filtered high-quality paired reads into contigs. Contigs were aligned with BLAST to IMGT TRBV, TRBD and TRBJ reference genes, and CDR3 was defined per IMGT. Any clonotype with a frequency above 0.1% was classified as a highly expanded clone. Shannon entropy served as the measure of repertoire diversity, while the Gini coefficient captured V-J evenness. A clonotype found in more than one individual was treated as public. The public reads were reanalyzed by TCRdb: fastp trimming at Q25, MiXCR alignment, in-frame beta chains only. Every distinct CDR3 protein forms one entry, paired with its most common genes and DNA. The V and J calls reflect TCRdb's pipeline rather than the authors' work. In this sample the table shows around 500,000 distinct CDR3 sequences, roughly 20% of which occur a single time. The ten largest clones add up to roughly 8% of the sample.

This TCR was sampled from a female donor with Graves disease. This specimen consisted of peripheral blood mononuclear cells (PBMCs), obtained when the disease was refractory, from a patient treated with antithyroid drugs. The chain is made from TRBV7-2 and TRBJ2-2; TRBD2 matches 10 bases in the middle. Here the CDR3 is given as CASSRTSGNTGELFF. The DNA sequence is TGTGCCAGCAGTCGGACTAGCGGGAACACCGGGGAGCTGTTTTTT. With the portions outside the CDR3 filled from the reference TRBV7-2 and TRBJ2-2 genes, the complete variable region becomes GAGVSQSPSNKVTEKGKDVELRCDPISGHTALYWYRQSLGQGLEFLIYFQGNSAPDKSGLPSDRFSAERTGGSVSTLTIQRTQQEDSAVYLCASSRTSGNTGELFFGEGSRLTVL.